This T cell receptor beta chain came from a study of CD8+CD57+ T cells in acquired aplastic anemia. The patients chosen for sequencing had shown expansion of CD8+CD57+ cells (detected by flow cytometry). Points on this clonotype: Just one base apart from a much larger clone, this may be a read error.

The template used for profiling TCR beta VDJ and CDR3 was genomic DNA. One entry per CDR3 protein results from TCRdb running MiXCR on the reads. The sample lists around 200,000 distinct CDR3 sequences; approximately 48% were seen once. The CDR3 covers 15 residues. Germline-derived CDR1 and CDR2 are LGHDT and YNNKEL (reference sequence). Source material: sorted CD4+, CD8+, or CD8+CD57+ T cells (not recorded which) from PBMCs. The TCR comes from a human donor with aplastic anemia. The chain is built from TRBV3-1 and TRBJ1-6, with D maybe TRBD1 (6 bases). DNA of the CDR3: TGTGCCAGCAGCCAGGCCACAGGGACGAGTTCACCCCTCCGCTTT. It specifies CASSQATGTSSPLRF.